Listed below are T cell receptor beta chains from one sample, sequenced in a study of T-cell memory formation after mild COVID-19. TCRdb recomputed calls from the 5' RACE reads with MiXCR, one row per CDR3 protein. Of tens of thousands of distinct CDR3 sequences in the sample, around 6.1% were seen once. Specimen: PBMCs or a T cell subset sorted from them (not recorded which). The receptors were sampled from an adult who had mild COVID-19 (a few samples of this study predate the infection). Cell type and time point are not known. The CDR3 runs from the conserved cysteine through the conserved F or W. D genes are given only for firm matches. A clone size is listed for some rows: how often the clone was seen (once, few, many), or a class if it is expanded.

>TRBV5-1|many|-|TRBJ1-3
CASRTRSGNTIYF
TGCGCCAGCAGGACGAGGTCCGGAAACACCATATATTTT
>TRBV9|-|-|TRBJ2-1
CASSVAPENGEQFF
TGTGCCAGCAGCGTAGCCCCTGAGAATGGTGAGCAGTTCTTC
>TRBV6-6|-|TRBD1|TRBJ1-2
CASSSGQGRGYTF
TGTGCCAGCAGTTCCGGACAGGGCCGAGGCTACACCTTC
>TRBV12-3/TRBV12-4|-|-|TRBJ2-5
CASSLAQGHSWEETQYF
TGTGCCAGCAGTTTAGCGCAAGGTCACTCCTGGGAAGAGACCCAGTACTTC
>TRBV5-1|many|-|TRBJ1-6
CASSRDHNSPLHF
TGCGCCAGCTCCCGGGACCATAATTCACCCCTCCACTTT
>TRBV6-5|many|-|TRBJ2-6
CASSYISGANVLTF
TGTGCCAGCAGTTATATCTCTGGGGCCAACGTCCTGACTTTC
>TRBV6-2/TRBV6-3|many|TRBD1|TRBJ2-3
CASRSDRELTDTQYF
TGTGCCAGCAGATCAGACAGGGAGCTCACAGATACGCAGTATTTT
>TRBV30|-|-|TRBJ1-6
CAWSVGKTRSSPLHF
TGTGCCTGGAGTGTAGGGAAGACACGCTCTTCACCCCTCCACTTT
>TRBV30|few|TRBD1|TRBJ2-7
CAWSEGGTGGVQQYF
TGTGCCTGGAGTGAAGGTGGGACAGGGGGCGTGCAGCAGTACTTC
>TRBV19|-|-|TRBJ2-6
CASTGLSSGANVLTF
TGTGCCAGTACAGGGTTGAGCTCTGGGGCCAACGTCCTGACTTTC
>TRBV5-5|-|TRBD2|TRBJ2-6
CASSPGGSGANVLTF
TGTGCCAGCAGCCCGGGGGGGTCTGGGGCCAACGTCCTGACTTTC
>TRBV3-1|few|-|TRBJ1-6
CASSQGQAGSPLHF
TGTGCCAGCAGCCAAGGTCAGGCGGGCTCACCCCTCCACTTT
>TRBV12-3/TRBV12-4|-|-|TRBJ2-3
CASSLRETRSDTQYF
TGTGCCAGCAGTTTGAGGGAGACTCGATCAGATACGCAGTATTTT
>TRBV28|few|-|TRBJ1-4
CASSFPGQTLMKKLFF
TGTGCCAGCAGTTTCCCCGGACAGACACTAATGAAAAAACTGTTTTTT
>TRBV7-6|many|-|TRBJ1-6
CASSPSVNSPLHF
TGTGCCAGCAGCCCTTCAGTAAATTCACCCCTCCACTTT
>TRBV9|many|-|TRBJ2-2
CASSVASGRGELFF
TGTGCCAGCAGCGTAGCTTCGGGGCGCGGGGAGCTGTTTTTT
>TRBV7-2|many|-|TRBJ1-5
CASTLGALYQPQHF
TGTGCCAGCACCCTGGGTGCACTCTATCAGCCCCAGCATTTT
>TRBV12-3/TRBV12-4|few|-|TRBJ2-4
CASRGLAKNIQYF
TGTGCCAGCAGAGGTCTAGCCAAAAACATTCAGTACTTC
>TRBV5-1|medium-sized|-|TRBJ2-7
CASSRTTPRPTDEQYF
TGCGCCAGCAGCCGGACTACCCCTAGGCCTACGGATGAGCAGTACTTC
>TRBV20-1|many|-|TRBJ2-5
CSDRQVQETQYF
TGCAGTGATAGACAGGTCCAAGAGACCCAGTACTTC
>TRBV7-9|few|-|TRBJ2-1
CASSTIPRGRGNNEQFF
TGTGCCAGCAGCACAATCCCTCGTGGACGGGGGAACAATGAGCAGTTCTTC
>TRBV20-1|-|TRBD2|TRBJ2-1
CSARDPRTSGSPYEQFF
TGCAGTGCTAGAGATCCCAGGACTAGCGGGAGTCCCTATGAGCAGTTCTTC
>TRBV12-3/TRBV12-4|many|-|TRBJ1-1
CASNPTVNTEAFF
TGTGCCAGCAACCCGACAGTGAACACTGAAGCTTTCTTT
>TRBV20-1|few|TRBD1|TRBJ2-3
CSAWTGWEDTQYF
TGCAGTGCTTGGACAGGGTGGGAAGATACGCAGTATTTT
>TRBV6-2/TRBV6-3|many|-|TRBJ2-2
CASSPTGPGTGELFF
TGTGCCAGCAGTCCGACAGGCCCCGGCACCGGGGAGCTGTTTTTT
>TRBV20-1|few|TRBD2|TRBJ2-1
CSARDITGGLNEQFF
TGCAGTGCTAGAGATATAACGGGGGGGTTAAATGAGCAGTTCTTC
>TRBV12-3/TRBV12-4|many|TRBD2|TRBJ2-7
CASSAGERTSASYEQYF
TGTGCCAGCAGCGCCGGAGAAAGGACTAGCGCCTCCTACGAGCAGTACTTC
>TRBV30|few|TRBD1|TRBJ2-3
CAWSENLPGTGFPDTQYF
TGTGCCTGGAGTGAAAATCTTCCCGGGACAGGGTTCCCAGATACGCAGTATTTT
>TRBV3-1|-|-|TRBJ1-5
CASSQFNQPQHF
TGTGCCAGCAGCCAATTCAATCAGCCCCAGCATTTT
>TRBV3-1|few|-|TRBJ1-1
CASSQDLTVNTEAFF
TGTGCCAGCAGCCAAGATCTGACAGTGAACACTGAAGCTTTCTTT